These T cell receptor beta chains were read from a single sample in a study of PD-1 blockade in mismatch repair-deficient tumors. Sequencing was performed with immunoSEQ multiplex PCR; in TCRdb, only in-frame clones are kept and a portion is missing. The sample lists tens of thousands of clones, roughly 80% occurring once. This material consisted of peripheral blood, taken 12 weeks after starting pembrolizumab. These TCRs come from an adult with mismatch repair-deficient cancer. The CDR3 runs from the conserved cysteine through the conserved F or W. D genes are given only for firm matches. The size field is filled for only some rows; it gives once, few, many or a size class.

CDR3 DNA,CDR3 protein,V gene,clone size,D gene,J gene
TGTGCCAGCAGCCTTGGAGGGGGATCGAACACTGAAGCTTTCTTT,CASSLGGGSNTEAFF,TRBV4-2,NA,NA,TRBJ1-1
TGTGCCAGCAGCTTAGCCTCGGCGGCCCCCAATGAGCAGTTCTTC,CASSLASAAPNEQFF,TRBV11-2,NA,NA,TRBJ2-1
TGTGCCAGCAGTGAATTGGTGACAGGGGGCGACGAGCAGTACTTC,CASSELVTGGDEQYF,TRBV25-1,NA,TRBD1,TRBJ2-7
TGTGCCAGCAGTTTAGGTTCTAGCGGGAGGTACAATGAGCAGTTCTTC,CASSLGSSGRYNEQFF,TRBV27,NA,TRBD2,TRBJ2-1
TGTGCCAGCAGCCCGAGGACTAGCGGGAAGGGAGAGACCCAGTACTTC,CASSPRTSGKGETQYF,TRBV5-4,NA,TRBD2,TRBJ2-5
TGTGCCAGTAGTATAGCGGGCCGGGACAGGGGTACCTACGAGCAGTACTTC,CASSIAGRDRGTYEQYF,TRBV19,NA,TRBD1,TRBJ2-7
TGTGCCATCAGTGAGTCGGAGCGGGCCCTCCTGTACAATGAGCAGTTCTTC,CAISESERALLYNEQFF,TRBV10-3,NA,NA,TRBJ2-1
TGCGCCAGCAGCTTGGACAGGTCTTATGAGTTCTTC,CASSLDRSYEFF,TRBV5-1,NA,NA,TRBJ2-1
TGTGCCAGCAGCCGGGCGGGTCGGGTCACTGAAGCTTTCTTT,CASSRAGRVTEAFF,TRBV14,NA,NA,TRBJ1-1
TGCGCCAGCAGCCACTCAGCGACAGGGGAGGGCTACGAGCAGTACTTC,CASSHSATGEGYEQYF,TRBV4-3,NA,NA,TRBJ2-7
TGTGCCAGCAGTGACCTCAATGGCTACACCTTC,CASSDLNGYTF,TRBV6-1,NA,NA,TRBJ1-2
TGTGCCAGTATGTGGGCAGGGGAGGTCGAAGCTTTCTTT,CASMWAGEVEAFF,TRBV19,NA,NA,TRBJ1-1
TGTGCCAGTAGTCCCCGGACAGGGGGCTCCTACGAGCAGTACTTC,CASSPRTGGSYEQYF,TRBV19,NA,TRBD1,TRBJ2-7
TGCGCCAGCAGCTTTCAGGCCGCGGGAGGGCCTTCCTACGAGCAGTACTTC,CASSFQAAGGPSYEQYF,TRBV5-1,once,TRBD2,TRBJ2-7
TGTGCCAGCAGTCCCTTGGGGGGCGGGGAGCCCCAGCATTTT,CASSPLGGGEPQHF,TRBV2,NA,NA,TRBJ1-5
TGTGCCAGCAGCTTTGAGGGCGCCCGGGGCAATCAGCCCCAGCATTTT,CASSFEGARGNQPQHF,TRBV5-5,few,NA,TRBJ1-5
TGTGCCAGCAGCTTCAGCGGGAGTCCTGAGACCCAGTACTTC,CASSFSGSPETQYF,TRBV5-6,once,TRBD2,TRBJ2-5
TGTGCCAGCAGGTCAGAACAGCCCCAGCATTTT,CASRSEQPQHF,TRBV28,NA,NA,TRBJ1-5
TGTGCCAGCAGCCAAGATTGGGGGACGCAGTATTTT,CASSQDWGTQYF,TRBV14,NA,NA,TRBJ2-3
TGTGCCAGCAGCTTGGTACAGAACACCGGGGAGCTGTTTTTT,CASSLVQNTGELFF,TRBV5-4,NA,NA,TRBJ2-2
TGTGCCAGTAGTATAACGACTCCCCGGACGCAAGAGACCCAGTACTTC,CASSITTPRTQETQYF,TRBV19,once,NA,TRBJ2-5
TGTGCCAGCTCACGAACGGGTCAGCCCCAGCATTTT,CASSRTGQPQHF,TRBV18,NA,NA,TRBJ1-5
TGTGCCACCAGGGGGGGTAATGAAAAACTGTTTTTT,CATRGGNEKLFF,TRBV6-6,NA,TRBD1,TRBJ1-4
TGTGCCAGCAGTTACGAACTAGCGGGGAACGGCGGGGAGCTGTTTTTT,CASSYELAGNGGELFF,TRBV6-6,NA,TRBD2,TRBJ2-2
TGCGCCAGCACCGCTTCAGGTACAGGAGCCTACGAGCAGTACTTC,CASTASGTGAYEQYF,TRBV5-1,NA,NA,TRBJ2-7